The 15 T cell receptor beta chains in this list originate from one sample, sequenced in a study of response to subunit inactivated influenza vaccine (dated 2018 in TCRdb). Receptor libraries were prepared by RT-PCR. The run used an Illumina HiSeq 2500. TCRdb cleaned the public reads at Q25 with fastp, built clones with MiXCR and kept in-frame beta chains. Every CDR3 protein is listed once, alongside the most common genes and DNA of its rows. Here the sample has around 530,000 distinct CDR3 sequences; 10% to 15% occur a single time. The top ten clonotypes cover roughly 10% of the sample. This sample comprised PBMCs from blood, obtained on the day of vaccination. These TCRs come from a man in his fifties who received an inactivated influenza vaccine. Donor details come from another sample of the same person, matched by shared clones.

The chain employs TRBV12-3 or TRBV12-4 and TRBJ1-5; 8 bases match TRBD1. With V trimmed by 7 bases and J by 4 bases, 9 bases remained unmatched. The CDR3 has 15 amino acids. The CDR3 reads CASNRQGKGNQPQHF. The CDR3 DNA reads TGTGCCAGCAATAGACAGGGGAAGGGAAATCAGCCCCAGCATTTT.

This clonotype was detected a few times. This chain links TRBV7-2 with TRBJ2-1, with 12 bases that match TRBD2. The CDR3 runs 15 residues. The V gene end was trimmed by 6 bases and the J gene end by 5 bases; junction bases not matched to a gene: 5. The germline gives CDR1 SGHTA, CDR2 FQGNSA. The CDR3 DNA reads as TGTGCCAGCAGAGTAGGACTAGCGGGGAACAATGAGCAGTTCTTC. Amino acid sequence: CASRVGLAGNNEQFF.

This chain uses TRBV7-9 with TRBJ2-1; TRBD2 aligns across 10 bases. Germline lookup yields CDR1 SEHNR and CDR2 FQNEAQ (reference sequence). The CDR3 spans 15 residues. The V and J ends lost 1 base and 8 bases, in that order; junction bases with no gene match: 5. The CDR3, as DNA: TGTGCCAGCAGCTTAGTGGCTAGCGGGAGAGATGAGCAGTTCTTC. It is translated as CASSLVASGRDEQFF.

The V gene is TRBV9, the J gene TRBJ1-2; tentative D call: TRBD1 (5 bases). Looked up from germline, CDR1 is SGDLS and CDR2 is YYNGEE. The CDR3 consists of 12 residues. Between the trimmed V and J ends, which lost 3 bases and 5 bases, there was a span of 8 bases. The CDR3 region is CASSGEGYGYTF. The CDR3 coding sequence is TGTGCCAGCAGCGGGGAGGGGTATGGCTACACCTTC.

The genes are TRBV5-1 and TRBJ2-1; D might be TRBD1 (5 bases). Germline V CDR1 and CDR2: SGHRS, YFSETQ. Between the trimmed V and J ends, which lost 3 bases and 5 bases, there was a span of 15 bases. The CDR3 consists of 15 residues. The CDR3 sequence is CASSSKTVGDNEQFF. The CDR3 bases are TGCGCCAGCAGCTCCAAGACCGTAGGGGACAATGAGCAGTTCTTC.

The V call is TRBV12-3 or TRBV12-4, the J call TRBJ2-7, with a possible D match to TRBD2 (5 bases). Trimming shortened V by 8 bases and J by 2 bases, and 22 bases separated the two germline ends. CDR3 length: 16 amino acids. The CDR3 loop is CASSSFAGKKTYEQYF. The CDR3 DNA sequence: TGTGCCAGCTCTTCCTTCGCCGGGAAGAAGACCTACGAGCAGTACTTC.

There are a few counts of this clonotype. At one end, the junction sequence differs from germline, possibly due to a read error. V and J are TRBV7-9 and TRBJ2-7; 8 bases agree with TRBD2. The length of the CDR3 is 13 residues. The germline V gene has CDR1 SEHNR and CDR2 FQNEAQ (reference sequence). CDR3 nucleotides: TGTGCCAGCAGATTAGCGGGAAAAGACGAGCAGTACTTC. Its translation is CASRLAGKDEQYF.

The J gene is TRBJ1-1, the V gene TRBV3-1, with a possible D match to TRBD1 (5 bases). The CDR3 loop spans 13 amino acids. Looked up from germline, CDR1 is LGHDT and CDR2 is YNNKEL (reference sequence). Trimming shortened V by 4 bases and J by 1 base, and 7 bases separated the two germline ends. The CDR3 DNA reads as TGTGCCAGCAGCCGCAGGGAGAACACTGAAGCTTTCTTT. Residues: CASSRRENTEAFF. The whole variable domain, filled in from reference TRBV3-1 and TRBJ1-1, reads DTAVSQTPKYLVTQMGNDKSIKCEQNLGHDTMYWYKQDSKKFLKIMFSYNNKELIINETVPNRFSPKSPDKAHLNLHINSLELGDSAVYFCASSRRENTEAFFGQGTRLTVV.

This chain links TRBV30 with TRBJ2-5; 7 bases are shared with TRBD1. Germline-derived CDR1 and CDR2 are GTSNPN and SVGIG (reference sequence). Losses at the gene ends were 4 bases for V and 3 bases for J; bases not matched to a gene: 5. The CDR3 consists of 13 residues. CDR3 DNA sequence: TGTGCCTGGACGACAGGGAATGAAGAGACCCAGTACTTC. Amino acids: CAWTTGNEETQYF.

Regarding this clonotype: A much larger clone differs from this one at a single base, so this may be a read error. The rearrangement links TRBV12-3 or TRBV12-4 to TRBJ2-7; D is ambiguous. CDR3 size: 12 residues. The CDR3 bases are TGTGCCAGCAGTGAGGACCTTTCAGCCATGCACTTC. It translates to CASSEDLSAMHF.

The V gene is TRBV27, the J gene TRBJ2-1; TRBD1 matches 9 bases. Looked up from germline, CDR1 is MNHEY and CDR2 is SMNVEV (reference sequence). The CDR3 spans 16 residues. Losses at the gene ends were 6 bases for V and 4 bases for J; bases not matched to a gene: 10. The CDR3 DNA reads TGTGCCAGCAGGCACGCCGGGACAGGGTGGTACAATGAGCAGTTCTTC. Translating gives CASRHAGTGWYNEQFF.

The genes are TRBV3-1 and TRBJ2-7; 13 positions match TRBD2. Germline CDR1 and CDR2: LGHDT and YNNKEL (reference sequence). V trimming: 7 bases; J trimming: 6 bases; junction bases outside the gene matches: 6. The CDR3 is made up of 14 amino acids. The CDR3 spells CASTKGLAGAEQYF. DNA of the CDR3: TGTGCCAGCACCAAAGGACTAGCGGGGGCCGAGCAGTACTTC.

The genes are TRBV6-5 and TRBJ2-3; 9 bases are shared with TRBD2. There are 17 residues in the CDR3. In germline, CDR1 is MNHEY, CDR2 SVGAGI. V gave up 2 bases and J gave up 4 bases; unmatched junction bases: 10. The CDR3 protein is CASSYSFSGGRSDTQYF. The CDR3 DNA follows: TGTGCCAGCAGTTACAGTTTCAGCGGGGGGAGGTCAGATACGCAGTATTTT.

The chain is built from TRBV20-1 and TRBJ2-4; 14 bases agree with TRBD2. The CDR3 extends over 15 amino acids. Germline trimming cut 6 bases from V and 8 bases from J; bases unmatched to any gene: 9. Germline V gene lookup returns CDR1 DFQATT and CDR2 SNEGSKA (reference sequence). The chain's CDR3 is CSARGLAGEGYIQYF. The DNA of the CDR3 is TGCAGTGCACGGGGACTAGCGGGAGAAGGGTACATTCAGTACTTC.

In its sample, this clonotype was seen a few times. The CDR3 sequence: CASRLETSAGEQYF. Written as DNA, the CDR3 is TGTGCCAGCAGACTGGAGACTAGCGCGGGAGAGCAGTACTTC. This chain uses TRBV27 with TRBJ2-7; the match to TRBD2 covers 8 bases. J was trimmed by 7 bases and V by 6 bases; bases with no gene match: 11. From germline, CDR1 is MNHEY and CDR2 SMNVEV (reference sequence). CDR3 size: 14 residues.